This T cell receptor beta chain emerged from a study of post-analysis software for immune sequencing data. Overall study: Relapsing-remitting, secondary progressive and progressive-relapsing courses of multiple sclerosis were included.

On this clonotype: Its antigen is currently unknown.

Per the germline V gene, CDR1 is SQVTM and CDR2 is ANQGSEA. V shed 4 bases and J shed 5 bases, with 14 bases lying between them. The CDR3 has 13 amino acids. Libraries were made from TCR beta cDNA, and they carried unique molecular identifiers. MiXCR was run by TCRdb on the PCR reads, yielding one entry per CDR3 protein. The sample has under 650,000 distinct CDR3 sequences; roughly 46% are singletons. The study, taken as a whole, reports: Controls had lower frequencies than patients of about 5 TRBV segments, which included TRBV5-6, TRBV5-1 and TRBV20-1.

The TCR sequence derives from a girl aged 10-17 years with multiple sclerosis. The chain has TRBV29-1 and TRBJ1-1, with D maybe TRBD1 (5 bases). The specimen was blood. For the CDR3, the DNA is TGCAGCGTTGCCAGGGCCGCGGGGACTGAAGCTTTCTTT. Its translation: CSVARAAGTEAFF.